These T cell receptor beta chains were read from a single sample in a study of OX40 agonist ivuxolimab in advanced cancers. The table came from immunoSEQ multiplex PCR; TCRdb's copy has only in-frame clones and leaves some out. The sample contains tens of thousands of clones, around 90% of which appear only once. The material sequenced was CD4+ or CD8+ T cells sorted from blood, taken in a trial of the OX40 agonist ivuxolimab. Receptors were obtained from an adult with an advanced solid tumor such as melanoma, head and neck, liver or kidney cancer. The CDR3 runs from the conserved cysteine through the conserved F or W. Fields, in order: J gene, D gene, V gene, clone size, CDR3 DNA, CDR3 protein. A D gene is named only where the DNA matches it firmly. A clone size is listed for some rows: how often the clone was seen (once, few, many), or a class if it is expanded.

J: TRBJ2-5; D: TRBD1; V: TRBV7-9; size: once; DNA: TGTGCCAGCAGCCGCGGACAGGGCCCTGTGGAGACCCAGTACTTC; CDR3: CASSRGQGPVETQYF
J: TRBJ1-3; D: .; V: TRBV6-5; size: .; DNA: TGTGCCAGCTGGGGTTCAGACGACACCATATATTTT; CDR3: CASWGSDDTIYF
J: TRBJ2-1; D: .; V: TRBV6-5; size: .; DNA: TGTGCCAGCAGTTACCCGTACAATGAGCAGTTCTTC; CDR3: CASSYPYNEQFF
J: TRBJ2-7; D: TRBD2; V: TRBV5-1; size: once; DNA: TGCGCCAGCAACAGACTAGCGGGAGCCTACGAGCAGTACTTC; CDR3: CASNRLAGAYEQYF
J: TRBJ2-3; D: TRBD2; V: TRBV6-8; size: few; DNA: TGTGCCAGCAGTTGTAAGGGGAAAGCGGGAGGGCACAGAGATACGCAGTATTTT; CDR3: CASSCKGKAGGHRDTQYF
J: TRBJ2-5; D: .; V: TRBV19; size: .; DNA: TGTGCCAGTAGTATAGGGGGGCAAGGGCGAGAGACCCAGTACTTC; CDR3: CASSIGGQGRETQYF
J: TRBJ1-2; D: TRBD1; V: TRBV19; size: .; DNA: TGTGCCAGTAATAGGGGGCGCGATAATCTCGGTGGCTACACCTTC; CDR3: CASNRGRDNLGGYTF
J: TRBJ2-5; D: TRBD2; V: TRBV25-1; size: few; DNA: TGTGCCAGCAGTGAATATGAACTAGCGAACCAAGAGACCCAGTACTTC; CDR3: CASSEYELANQETQYF
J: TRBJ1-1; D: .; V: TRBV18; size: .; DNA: TGTGCCAGCTCACGCCGGGGGGGGAACACTGAAGCTTTCTTT; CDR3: CASSRRGGNTEAFF
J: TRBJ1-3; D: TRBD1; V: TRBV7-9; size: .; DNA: TGTGCCAGCAGCCTGGAAGGGGGCGTTGGAAACACCATATATTTT; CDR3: CASSLEGGVGNTIYF
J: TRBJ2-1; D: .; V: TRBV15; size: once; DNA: TGTGCCACCAGCGCAAGAGGTAACAGAGGCAATGAGCAGTTCTTC; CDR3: CATSARGNRGNEQFF
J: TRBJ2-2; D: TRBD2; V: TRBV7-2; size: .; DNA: TGTGCCAGCAGCCCCCGCGGAGGGAGGGCCAACACCGGGGAGCTGTTTTTT; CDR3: CASSPRGGRANTGELFF
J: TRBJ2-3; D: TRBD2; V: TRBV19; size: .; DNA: TGTGCCAGTACCCCTAGCGGGCTGAGCACAGATACGCAGTATTTT; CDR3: CASTPSGLSTDTQYF
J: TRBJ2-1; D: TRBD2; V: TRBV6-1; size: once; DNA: TGTGCCAGCGGCGTCGGGACTAGCTGGGAGGGTGAGCAGTTCTTC; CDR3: CASGVGTSWEGEQFF
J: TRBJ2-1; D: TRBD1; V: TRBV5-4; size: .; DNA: TGTGCCAGCAGCGGTCCTCCGGGACAGGGCTATGAGCAGTTCTTC; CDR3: CASSGPPGQGYEQFF
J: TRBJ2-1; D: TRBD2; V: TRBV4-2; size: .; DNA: TGTGCCAGCAGCCAAGCCTCCGGGACTAGCGAATACAATGAGCAGTTCTTC; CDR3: CASSQASGTSEYNEQFF
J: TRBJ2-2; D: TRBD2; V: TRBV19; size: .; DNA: TGTGCCAGTATCCCGACTAGCGGGACGAACACCGGGGAGCTGTTTTTT; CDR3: CASIPTSGTNTGELFF
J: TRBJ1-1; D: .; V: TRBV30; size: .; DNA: TGTGCCTGGAGTTTAACAGGGATTCCTGAAGCTTTCTTT; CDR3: CAWSLTGIPEAFF
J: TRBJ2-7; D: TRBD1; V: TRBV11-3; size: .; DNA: TGTGCCAGCAGCCCCGGGACAGGGAGCTACGAGCAGTACTTC; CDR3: CASSPGTGSYEQYF
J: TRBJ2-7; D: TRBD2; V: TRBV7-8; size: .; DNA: TGTGCCAGCAGCCAGAAAAACCTCATGAGGCTAGTCGGGGGGGAGTCCTACGAGCAGTACTTC; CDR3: CASSQKNLMRLVGGESYEQYF
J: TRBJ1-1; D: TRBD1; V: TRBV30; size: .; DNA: TGTGCCTGGAGTCCCAGGGGGGGGGCTGAAGCTTTCTTT; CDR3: CAWSPRGGAEAFF
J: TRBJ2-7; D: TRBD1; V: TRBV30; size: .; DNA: TGTGCCTGGAGTGTGGACAGGGCTGCCGAGCAGTACTTC; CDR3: CAWSVDRAAEQYF
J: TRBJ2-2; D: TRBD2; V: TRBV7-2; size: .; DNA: TGTGCCAGCAGCTTCGGGGCGGGAGGCGGCGGGGAGCTGTTTTTT; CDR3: CASSFGAGGGGELFF
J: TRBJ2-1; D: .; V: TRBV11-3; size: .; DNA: TGTGCCAGCAGCTTATATCGGTCGCCAGGGAGTAGGAATGAGCAGTTCTTC; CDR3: CASSLYRSPGSRNEQFF
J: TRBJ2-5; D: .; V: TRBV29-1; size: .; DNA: TGCAGCGTAACGGGGGAGACCCAGTACTTC; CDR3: CSVTGETQYF
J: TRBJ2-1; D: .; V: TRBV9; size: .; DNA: TGTGCCAGCAGCGTAGGCGGGCTGGCTTACAATGAGCAGTTCTTC; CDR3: CASSVGGLAYNEQFF
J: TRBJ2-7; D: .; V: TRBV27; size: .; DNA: TGTGCCAGCAGGAAACAGGAGAGCTCCTACGAGCAGTACTTC; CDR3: CASRKQESSYEQYF
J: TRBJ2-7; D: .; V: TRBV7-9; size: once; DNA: TGTGCCAGCAGCCTTGGACCAGGGGTAATCTACGAGCAGTACTTC; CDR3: CASSLGPGVIYEQYF
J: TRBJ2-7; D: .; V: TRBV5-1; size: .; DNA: TGCGCCAGCAGCTTTTTTGGGGGGCTCGAGCAGTACTTC; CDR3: CASSFFGGLEQYF
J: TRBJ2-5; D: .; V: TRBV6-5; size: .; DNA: TGTGCCAGCAGGGGACCCGAGACCCAGTACTTC; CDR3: CASRGPETQYF
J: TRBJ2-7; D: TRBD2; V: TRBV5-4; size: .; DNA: TGTGCCAGCAGCTCGGGACCGGGACTAGCGGGAGGACGCTCCTACGAGCAGTACTTC; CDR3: CASSSGPGLAGGRSYEQYF
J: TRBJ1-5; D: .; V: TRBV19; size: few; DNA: TGTGCCAGTAATTTTGAGGGTCGGGGCAATCAGCCCCAGCATTTT; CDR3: CASNFEGRGNQPQHF
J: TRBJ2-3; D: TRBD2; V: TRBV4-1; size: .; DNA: TGCGCCAGCAGCCGGGAGGCTGGGACTAGCGGGAGGCTGAACACAGATACGCAGTATTTT; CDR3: CASSREAGTSGRLNTDTQYF
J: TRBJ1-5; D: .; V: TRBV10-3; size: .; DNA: TGTGCCATCAGCCAAGGGGGTCAGCCCCAGCATTTT; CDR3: CAISQGGQPQHF
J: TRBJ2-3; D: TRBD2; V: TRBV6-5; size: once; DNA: TGTGCCAGCAGTTACTCGGGGGCGGGAGGGCCAGATACGCAGTATTTT; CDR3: CASSYSGAGGPDTQYF
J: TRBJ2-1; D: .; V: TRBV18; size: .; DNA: TGTGCCAGCTCACGGACTTTAGGCTCCTACAATGAGCAGTTCTTC; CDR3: CASSRTLGSYNEQFF
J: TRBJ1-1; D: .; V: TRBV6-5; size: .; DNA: TGTGCCAGCAGTGTCCAAAGGGACACTGAAGCTTTCTTT; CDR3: CASSVQRDTEAFF
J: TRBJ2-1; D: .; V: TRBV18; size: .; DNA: TGTGCCAGCTCACCACCGATTAGCCTCAGCCTCGTCACCAATGAGCAGTTCTTC; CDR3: CASSPPISLSLVTNEQFF
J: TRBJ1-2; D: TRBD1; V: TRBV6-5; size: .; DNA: TGTGCCAGCAGTTCAACAGGGGACTATGGCTACACCTTC; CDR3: CASSSTGDYGYTF
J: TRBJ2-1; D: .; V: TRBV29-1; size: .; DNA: TGCAGCGTAAAAACAGGGTGGTCCCCGAATGAGCAGTTCTTC; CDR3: CSVKTGWSPNEQFF
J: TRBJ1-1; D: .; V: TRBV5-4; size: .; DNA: TGTGCCAGCAGCCCGCAGGGGCCCTCGGAAGCTTTCTTT; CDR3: CASSPQGPSEAFF
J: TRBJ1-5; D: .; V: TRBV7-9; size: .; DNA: TGTGCCAGCAGCCGGTACGGAGGAGACGAGCCCCAGCATTTT; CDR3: CASSRYGGDEPQHF
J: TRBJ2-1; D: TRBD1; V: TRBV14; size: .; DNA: TGTGCCAGCAGCAGCCGGGACAGGGGTTTAGTCGGTGAGCAGTTCTTC; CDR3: CASSSRDRGLVGEQFF
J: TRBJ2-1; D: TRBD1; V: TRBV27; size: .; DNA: TGTGCCAGCAGTTTCCCTCCGTCCCGGGACAGGAATGAGCAGTTCTTC; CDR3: CASSFPPSRDRNEQFF
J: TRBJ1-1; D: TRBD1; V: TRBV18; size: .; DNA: TGTGCCAGCTCACCAGGGACAGGGTTCACTGAAGCTTTCTTT; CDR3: CASSPGTGFTEAFF
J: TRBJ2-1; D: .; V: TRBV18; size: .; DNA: TGTGCCAGCTCACCACCGACCGTCAATGAGCAGTTCTTC; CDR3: CASSPPTVNEQFF
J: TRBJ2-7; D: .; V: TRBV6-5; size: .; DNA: TGTGCCAGCAGTTACTCAATCGGGACGCCGTTGGGAGAGCAGTACTTC; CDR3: CASSYSIGTPLGEQYF
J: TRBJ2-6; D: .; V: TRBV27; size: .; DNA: TGTGCCAGCAGTTTTTCCCGGGCTGGGGCCAACGTCCTGACTTTC; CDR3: CASSFSRAGANVLTF
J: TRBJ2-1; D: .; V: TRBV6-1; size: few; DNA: TGTGCCAGCACCCTCCGGGACCGACTAGGCCATGAGCAGTTCTTC; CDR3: CASTLRDRLGHEQFF
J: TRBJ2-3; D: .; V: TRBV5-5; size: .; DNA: TGTGCCAGCAGCTTGGGGCAGCCAATAAGTACAGATACGCAGTATTTT; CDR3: CASSLGQPISTDTQYF
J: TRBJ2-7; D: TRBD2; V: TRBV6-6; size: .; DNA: TGTGCCAGCAGTCCTAGCGGGAGCCTACGCGAGCAGTACTTC; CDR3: CASSPSGSLREQYF
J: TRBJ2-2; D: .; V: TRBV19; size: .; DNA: TGTGCCAGTAGTATCGAGGGGGGCGCCGGGGAGCTGTTTTTT; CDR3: CASSIEGGAGELFF
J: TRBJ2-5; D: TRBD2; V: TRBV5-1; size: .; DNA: TGCGCCAGCAGCTTGGCCCTAGCGGGACAAGAGACCCAGTACTTC; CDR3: CASSLALAGQETQYF
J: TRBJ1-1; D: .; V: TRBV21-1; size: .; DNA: TGTGCCAGCAGCAAACGCCGGGGAAGAACTGAAGCTTTCTTT; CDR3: CASSKRRGRTEAFF
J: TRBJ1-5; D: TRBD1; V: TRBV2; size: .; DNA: TGTGCCAGCAGTGAAGGTAGACAGGGGAATCAGCCCCAGCATTTT; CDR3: CASSEGRQGNQPQHF